This T cell receptor beta chain was retrieved from a study of spatial heterogeneity in lung cancer. This clonotype was picked up many times. Via MiXCR, TCRdb re-called the 5' RACE reads, giving one row per CDR3 protein. The sample records tens of thousands of distinct CDR3 sequences, approximately 5.2% being singletons. Time point reported: sample taken at primary tumor resection. From germline, CDR1 is SGHNT and CDR2 YYREEE (reference sequence). V was clipped by 5 bases and J by 4 bases; unmatched bases: 12. CDR3 length: 18 amino acids. The TCR was taken from a female donor with early-stage non-small cell lung cancer. The sequencing here drew on PBMCs, taken at surgery. The rearrangement joins TRBV5-4 to TRBJ2-3; the match to TRBD2 covers 14 bases. The CDR3 region has the DNA TGTGCCAGCAGTCCCGGGACTAGCGGGGGAAATAAGGCAGATACGCAGTATTTT. It yields the protein CASSPGTSGGNKADTQYF.